The entry below gives a single T cell receptor (beta chain) sequence along with its context. This clonotype was detected only a few times. Its recognized antigen is unknown. Base qualities are missing; no much larger clone stands one base away. The data derive from a study of human T cells and chemical hapten exposure (dated by TCRdb to 2020 to 2022). With respect to the entire study: For sensitization, 2% DPC in acetone was applied to a roughly 2 cm by roughly 2 cm area of upper inner arm skin. Throughout the study period of about 22 weeks, patients also received therapeutic DPC doses to the scalp every week. Under 30 alopecia patients gave blood for TCR sequencing at one to four time points (pre-sensitization, 2, 6 and 24 weeks). Most of the patients in the cohort were female, and the cohort covered alopecia areata with under or over 50% scalp involvement, alopecia totalis and alopecia universalis. Patch tests used Finn chambers with 0.01% DPC on the upper back, scored after 6 days by International Contact Dermatitis Research Group standards. The libraries were sequenced as a pool, and the TCR yield per sample differed mostly because of small variations in library volumes within the pool. In alopecia patients, the study followed how the peripheral blood TCR repertoire changed in vivo over primary and secondary sensitization to diphenylcyclopropenone (DPC), a hapten. Blood samples were taken from patients before sensitization (week 0) and then at 2, 6 and about 24 weeks after DPC sensitization.

The sample's time point label, in plain terms: patch test 2, 6 weeks after DPC sensitization. The sample's treatment or condition label, decoded: therapeutic diphenylcyclopropenone sensitization with weekly scalp DPC. Blood at each patch-test visit was drawn before the patch test was applied. To be eligible, patients had to be aged 18 to 70, diagnosed with alopecia and judged suitable for DPC therapy, while pregnant patients were excluded. Unfractionated whole blood was collected in Tempus Blood RNA tubes, and total RNA was extracted from that blood. Points the paper makes about the study in general: Significantly more large CDR3 similarity clusters were formed by expanded TCRs than by pre-sensitization or healthy control sets, consistent with antigen-driven responses. A positive correlation was found between the number of PT1 expanded TCRs and patch test score, with significance reached at thresholds 8, 16 and 32 but not 4. Repeated subsampling changed both the strength of the expansion versus patch-test correlation and the threshold at which that correlation became significant. Because every patient had alopecia, a presumed autoimmune disease, the patients' immune response might differ from that of healthy individuals. The number of TCRs above 1 in 1000 frequency did not change with DPC sensitization; there was no evidence of global repertoire structure alterations.

V is cut back by 2 bases and J by 3 bases, with 4 bases in the junction unmatched. For CDR1 and CDR2, the germline V gene lists LGHNA and YNFKEQ. The CDR3 numbers 14 residues from cysteine through phenylalanine. The kept DNA is CDR3 alone, 42 bases in frame from the first base. Receptor libraries were prepared by RACE. For sequencing, a NextSeq 500 was employed. During library preparation, unique molecular identifiers were attached to individual cDNA molecules so that TCRs could be counted in a quantitative, reproducible way. Both TCR alpha and TCR beta chains were sequenced from each blood RNA sample. From the authors' description of their analysis: The median number of TCRs per sample was over 95,000, ranging from 23,224 to 690,600. V, J and CDR3 annotation of the TCR reads was performed with the Decombinator software suite. For the PS versus PT1 abundance plots, all samples were subsampled to the same number of TCRs (28,000). Expanded TCRs were defined as absent before sensitization and observed at least eight times at the 2-week time point. TCRdb handled the public reads itself, with Q25 trimming in fastp and clone calling in MiXCR, and kept productive beta chains. Each entry is one CDR3 protein sequence, shown with its most common DNA and genes. The V and J calls and clone size come from TCRdb's table, not from the authors' own analysis. The sample yields 330,000 or so distinct CDR3 sequences; about 6% were counted once. Together, the top ten hold about 6% of the sample.

The input for sequencing was whole blood, taken in connection with sensitization to the hapten diphenylcyclopropenone (DPC). This clonotype was obtained from a woman aged 18-29 years with alopecia areata. Some clones in this sample may be carry-over from other donors' samples. The chain is assembled from TRBV4-2 and TRBJ2-7; 7 bases in the middle match TRBD1. The sequenced DNA: TGTGCCAGCAGCCAAAAGGGACAGAACTACGAGCAGTACTTC. Its product reads: CASSQKGQNYEQYF.